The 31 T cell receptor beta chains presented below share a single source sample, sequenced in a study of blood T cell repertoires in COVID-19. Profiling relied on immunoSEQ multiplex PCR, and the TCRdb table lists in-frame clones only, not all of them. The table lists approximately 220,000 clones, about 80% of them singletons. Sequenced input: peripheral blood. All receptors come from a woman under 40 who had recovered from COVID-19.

This CDR3 reads CAGLSGTNTGELFF. Here the CDR3 DNA reads TGCGCCGGACTTAGCGGGACGAACACCGGGGAGCTGTTTTTT. The chain couples TRBV23-1 to TRBJ2-2, with 8 bases aligning to TRBD2. TRBV23-1 is noted as an ORF with a role that remains uncertain. V shed 11 bases and J 0 bases; nucleotides not matched to a gene: 5. The CDR3 length is 14 residues.

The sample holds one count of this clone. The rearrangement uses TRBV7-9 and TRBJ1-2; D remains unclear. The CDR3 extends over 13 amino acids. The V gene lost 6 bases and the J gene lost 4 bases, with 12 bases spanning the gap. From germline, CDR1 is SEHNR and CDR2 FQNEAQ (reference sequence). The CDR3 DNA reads TGTGCCAGCAGTCCGATGGGAGGCTATGGCTACACCTTC. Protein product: CASSPMGGYGYTF.

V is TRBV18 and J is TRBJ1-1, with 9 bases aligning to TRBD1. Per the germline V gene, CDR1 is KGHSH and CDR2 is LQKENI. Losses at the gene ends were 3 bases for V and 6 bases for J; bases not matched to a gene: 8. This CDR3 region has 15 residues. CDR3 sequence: CASSPIRDRVAEAFF. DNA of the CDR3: TGTGCCAGCTCACCCATCCGGGACAGGGTGGCTGAAGCTTTCTTT.

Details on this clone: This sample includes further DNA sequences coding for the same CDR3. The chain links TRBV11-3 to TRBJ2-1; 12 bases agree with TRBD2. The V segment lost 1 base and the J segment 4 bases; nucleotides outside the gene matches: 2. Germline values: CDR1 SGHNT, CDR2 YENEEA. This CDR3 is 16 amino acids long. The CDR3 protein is CASSLGGLAGYNEQFF. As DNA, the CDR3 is TGTGCCAGCAGCTTAGGTGGACTAGCGGGGTACAATGAGCAGTTCTTC.

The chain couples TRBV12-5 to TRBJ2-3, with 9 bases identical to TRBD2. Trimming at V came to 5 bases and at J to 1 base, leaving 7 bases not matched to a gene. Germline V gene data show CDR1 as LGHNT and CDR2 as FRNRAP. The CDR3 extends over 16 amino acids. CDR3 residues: CASGDLGLARTDTQYF. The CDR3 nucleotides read TGTGCTAGTGGTGATCTCGGACTAGCGCGCACAGATACGCAGTATTTT. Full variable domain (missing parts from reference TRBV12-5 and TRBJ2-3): DARVTQTPRHKVTEMGQEVTMRCQPILGHNTVFWYRQTMMQGLELLAYFRNRAPLDDSGMPKDRFSAEMPDATLATLKIQPSEPRDSAVYFCASGDLGLARTDTQYFGPGTRLTVL.

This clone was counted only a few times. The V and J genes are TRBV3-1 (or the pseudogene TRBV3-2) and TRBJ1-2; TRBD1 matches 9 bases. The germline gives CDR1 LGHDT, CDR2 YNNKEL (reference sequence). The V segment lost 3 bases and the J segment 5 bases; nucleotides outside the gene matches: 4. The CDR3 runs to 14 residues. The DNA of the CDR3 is TGTGCCAGCAGCCAGCGGGACAGGGCATATGGCTACACCTTC. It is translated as CASSQRDRAYGYTF.

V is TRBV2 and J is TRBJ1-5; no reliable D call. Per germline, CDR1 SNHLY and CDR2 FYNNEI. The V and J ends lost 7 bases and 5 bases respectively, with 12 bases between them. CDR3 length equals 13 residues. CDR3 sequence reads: CASMGEVDQPQHF. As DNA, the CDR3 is TGTGCCAGCATGGGTGAGGTGGATCAGCCCCAGCATTTT.

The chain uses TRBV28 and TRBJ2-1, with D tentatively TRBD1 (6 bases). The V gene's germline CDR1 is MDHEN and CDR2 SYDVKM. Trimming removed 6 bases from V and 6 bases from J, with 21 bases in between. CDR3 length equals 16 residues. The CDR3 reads CASSYPWNRVPNEQFF. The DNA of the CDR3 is TGTGCCAGCAGCTACCCGTGGAACAGGGTACCCAATGAGCAGTTCTTC. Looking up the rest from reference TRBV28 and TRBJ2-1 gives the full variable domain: DVKVTQSSRYLVKRTGEKVFLECVQDMDHENMFWYRQDPGLGLRLIYFSYDVKMKEKGDIPEGYSVSREKKERFSLILESASTNQTSMYLCASSYPWNRVPNEQFFGPGTRLTVL.

The CDR3: CASSPRTGLTGNTIYF. CDR3 coding DNA: TGTGCCAGCAGCCCCAGGACAGGGTTGACTGGAAACACCATATATTTT. This rearrangement joins TRBV11-2 to TRBJ1-3; TRBD1 aligns across 8 bases. J was trimmed by 2 bases and V by 5 bases; bases with no gene match: 8. Germline lookup yields CDR1 SGHAT and CDR2 FQNNGV. The CDR3 extends over 16 amino acids.

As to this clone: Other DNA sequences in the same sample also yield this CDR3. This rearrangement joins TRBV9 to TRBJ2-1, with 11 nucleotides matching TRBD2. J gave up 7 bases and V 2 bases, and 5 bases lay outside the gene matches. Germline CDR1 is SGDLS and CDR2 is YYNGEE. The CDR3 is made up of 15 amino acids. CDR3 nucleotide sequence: TGTGCCAGCAGCGTGGGGACTAGCGGCAGAAATGAGCAGTTCTTC. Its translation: CASSVGTSGRNEQFF. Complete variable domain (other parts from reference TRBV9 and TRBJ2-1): DSGVTQTPKHLITATGQRVTLRCSPRSGDLSVYWYQQSLDQGLQFLIQYYNGEERAKGNILERFSAQQFPDLHSELNLSSLELGDSALYFCASSVGTSGRNEQFFGPGTRLTVL.

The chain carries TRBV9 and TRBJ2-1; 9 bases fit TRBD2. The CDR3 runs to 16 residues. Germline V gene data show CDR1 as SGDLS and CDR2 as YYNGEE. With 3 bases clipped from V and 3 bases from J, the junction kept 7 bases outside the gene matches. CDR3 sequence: CASSGGLAGVYNEQFF. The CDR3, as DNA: TGTGCCAGCAGCGGGGGGTTAGCGGGAGTCTACAATGAGCAGTTCTTC.

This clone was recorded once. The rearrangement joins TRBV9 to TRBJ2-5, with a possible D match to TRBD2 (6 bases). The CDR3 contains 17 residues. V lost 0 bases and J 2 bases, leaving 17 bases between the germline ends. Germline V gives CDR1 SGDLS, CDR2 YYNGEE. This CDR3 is CASSVEPSLLAQETQYF. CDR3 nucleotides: TGTGCCAGCAGCGTAGAACCCTCCTTGCTAGCGCAAGAGACCCAGTACTTC.

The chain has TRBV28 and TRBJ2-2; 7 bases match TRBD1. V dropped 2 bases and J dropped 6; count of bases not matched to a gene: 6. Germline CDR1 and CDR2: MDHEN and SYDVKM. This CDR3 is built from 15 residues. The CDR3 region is CASSLTGVFSGELFF. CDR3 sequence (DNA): TGTGCCAGCAGTTTAACAGGGGTTTTTTCCGGGGAGCTGTTTTTT.

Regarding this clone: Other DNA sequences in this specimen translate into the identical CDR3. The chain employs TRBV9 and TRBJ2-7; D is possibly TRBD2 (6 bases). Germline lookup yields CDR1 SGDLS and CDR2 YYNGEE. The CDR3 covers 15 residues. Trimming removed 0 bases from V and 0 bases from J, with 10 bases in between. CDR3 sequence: CASSVGSGSSYEQYF. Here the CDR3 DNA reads TGTGCCAGCAGCGTAGGTAGCGGAAGCTCCTACGAGCAGTACTTC.

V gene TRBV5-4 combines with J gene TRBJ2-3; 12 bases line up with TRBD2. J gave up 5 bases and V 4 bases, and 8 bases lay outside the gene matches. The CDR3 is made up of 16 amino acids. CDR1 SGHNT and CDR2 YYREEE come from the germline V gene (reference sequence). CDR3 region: CASSRTSGVPLDTQYF. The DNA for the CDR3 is TGTGCCAGCAGCCGGACTAGCGGGGTCCCTCTAGATACGCAGTATTTT.

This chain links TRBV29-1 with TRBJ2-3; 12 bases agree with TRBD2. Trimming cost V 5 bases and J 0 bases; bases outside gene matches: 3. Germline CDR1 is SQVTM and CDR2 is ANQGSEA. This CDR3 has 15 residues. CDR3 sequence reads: CSVSGTSGSTDTQYF. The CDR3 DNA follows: TGCAGCGTTTCCGGGACTAGCGGGAGCACAGATACGCAGTATTTT.

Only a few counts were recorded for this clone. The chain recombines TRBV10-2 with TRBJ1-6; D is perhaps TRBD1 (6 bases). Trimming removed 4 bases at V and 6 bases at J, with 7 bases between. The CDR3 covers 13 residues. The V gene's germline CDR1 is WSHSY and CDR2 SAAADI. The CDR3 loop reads CASSAGANSPLHF. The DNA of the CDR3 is TGCGCCAGCAGTGCAGGGGCTAATTCACCCCTCCACTTT.

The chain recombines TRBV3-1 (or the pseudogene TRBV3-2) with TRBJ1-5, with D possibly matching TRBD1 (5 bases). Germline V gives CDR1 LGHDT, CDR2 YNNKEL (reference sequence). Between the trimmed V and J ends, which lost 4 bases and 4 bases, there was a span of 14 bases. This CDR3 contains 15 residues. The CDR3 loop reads CASSRDSGGNQPQHF. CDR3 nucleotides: TGTGCCAGCAGCCGGGACTCCGGGGGGAATCAGCCCCAGCATTTT.

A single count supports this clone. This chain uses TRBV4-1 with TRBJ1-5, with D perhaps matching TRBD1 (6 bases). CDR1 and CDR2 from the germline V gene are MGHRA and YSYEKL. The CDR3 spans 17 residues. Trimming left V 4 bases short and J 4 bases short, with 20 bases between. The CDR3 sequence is CASSPSGAGAFNQPQHF. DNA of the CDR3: TGCGCCAGCAGCCCCTCCGGGGCAGGGGCGTTTAATCAGCCCCAGCATTTT.

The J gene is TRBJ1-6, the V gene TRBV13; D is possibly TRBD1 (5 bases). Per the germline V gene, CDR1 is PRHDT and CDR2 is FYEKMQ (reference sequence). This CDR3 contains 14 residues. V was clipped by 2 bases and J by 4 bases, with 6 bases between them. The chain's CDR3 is CASSLTGYNSPLHF. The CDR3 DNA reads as TGTGCCAGCAGCTTAACAGGTTATAATTCACCCCTCCACTTT.

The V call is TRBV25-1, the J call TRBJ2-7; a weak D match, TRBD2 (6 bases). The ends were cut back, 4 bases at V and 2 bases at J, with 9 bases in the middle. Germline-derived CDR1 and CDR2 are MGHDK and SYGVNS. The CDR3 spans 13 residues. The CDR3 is CASSGDWTYEQYF. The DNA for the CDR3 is TGTGCCAGCAGTGGGGACTGGACCTACGAGCAGTACTTC.

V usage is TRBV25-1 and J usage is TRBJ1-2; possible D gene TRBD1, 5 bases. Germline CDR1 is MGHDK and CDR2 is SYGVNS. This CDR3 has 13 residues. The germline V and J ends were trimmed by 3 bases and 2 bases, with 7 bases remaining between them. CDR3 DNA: TGTGCCAGCAGTGATGGGGGGAACTATGGCTACACCTTC. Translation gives CASSDGGNYGYTF.

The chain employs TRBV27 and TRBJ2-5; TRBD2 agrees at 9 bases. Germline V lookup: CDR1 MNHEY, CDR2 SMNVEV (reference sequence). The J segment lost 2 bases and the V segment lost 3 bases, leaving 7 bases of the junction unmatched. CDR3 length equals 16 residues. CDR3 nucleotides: TGTGCCAGCAGTTTCTACGGGACTAGCATTCAAGAGACCCAGTACTTC. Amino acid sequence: CASSFYGTSIQETQYF.

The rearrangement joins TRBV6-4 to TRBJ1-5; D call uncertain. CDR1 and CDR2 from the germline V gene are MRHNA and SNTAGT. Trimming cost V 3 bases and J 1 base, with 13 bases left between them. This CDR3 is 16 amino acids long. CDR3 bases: TGTGCCAGCAGTGAATGCCGCAGTTGGAGCAATCAGCCCCAGCATTTT. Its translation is CASSECRSWSNQPQHF.

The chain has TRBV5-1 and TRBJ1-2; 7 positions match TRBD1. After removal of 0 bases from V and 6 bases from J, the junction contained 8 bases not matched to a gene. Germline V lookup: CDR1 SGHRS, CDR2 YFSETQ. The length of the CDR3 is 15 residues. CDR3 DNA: TGCGCCAGCAGCTTGGTTACAGGGGAGAACGATGGCTACACCTTC. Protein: CASSLVTGENDGYTF.

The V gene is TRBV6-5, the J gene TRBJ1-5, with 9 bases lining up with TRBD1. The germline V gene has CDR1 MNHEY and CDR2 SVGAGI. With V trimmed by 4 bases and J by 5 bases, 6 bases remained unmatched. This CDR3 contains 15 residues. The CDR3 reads CASSLTDRGDQPQHF. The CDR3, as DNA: TGTGCCAGCAGTTTAACCGACAGGGGGGATCAGCCCCAGCATTTT.

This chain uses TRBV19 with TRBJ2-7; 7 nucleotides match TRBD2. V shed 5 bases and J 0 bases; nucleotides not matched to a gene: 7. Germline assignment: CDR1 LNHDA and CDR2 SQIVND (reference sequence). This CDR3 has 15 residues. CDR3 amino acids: CASSLSWEGSYEQYF. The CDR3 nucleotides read TGTGCCAGTAGTCTCTCTTGGGAGGGCTCCTACGAGCAGTACTTC.

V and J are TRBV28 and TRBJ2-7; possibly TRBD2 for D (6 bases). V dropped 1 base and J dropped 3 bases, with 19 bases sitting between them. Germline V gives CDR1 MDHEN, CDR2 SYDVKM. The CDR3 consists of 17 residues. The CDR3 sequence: CASSLSPGASANYEQYF. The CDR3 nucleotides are TGTGCCAGCAGTTTATCCCCCGGGGCTAGCGCTAACTACGAGCAGTACTTC.

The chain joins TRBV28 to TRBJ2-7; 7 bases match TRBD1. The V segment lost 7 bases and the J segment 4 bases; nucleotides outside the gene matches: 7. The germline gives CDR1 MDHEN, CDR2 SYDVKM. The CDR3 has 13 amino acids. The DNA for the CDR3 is TGTGCCAGCATCACCGGGACAGAATACGAGCAGTACTTC. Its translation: CASITGTEYEQYF.

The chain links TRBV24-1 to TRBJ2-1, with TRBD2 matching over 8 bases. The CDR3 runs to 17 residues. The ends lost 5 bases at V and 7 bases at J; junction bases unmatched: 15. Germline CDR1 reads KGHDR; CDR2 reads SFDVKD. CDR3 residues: CATSALISGGGRNEQFF. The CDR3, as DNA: TGTGCCACCAGTGCCCTGATCAGCGGGGGCGGCAGGAATGAGCAGTTCTTC.

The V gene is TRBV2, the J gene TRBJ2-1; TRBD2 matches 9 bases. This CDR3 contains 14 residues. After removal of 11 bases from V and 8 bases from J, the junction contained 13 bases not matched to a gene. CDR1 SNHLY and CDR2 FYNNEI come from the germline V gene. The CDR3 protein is CASLIQREVDEQFF. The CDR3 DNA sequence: TGTGCCTCCCTTATCCAGCGGGAGGTCGATGAGCAGTTCTTC.